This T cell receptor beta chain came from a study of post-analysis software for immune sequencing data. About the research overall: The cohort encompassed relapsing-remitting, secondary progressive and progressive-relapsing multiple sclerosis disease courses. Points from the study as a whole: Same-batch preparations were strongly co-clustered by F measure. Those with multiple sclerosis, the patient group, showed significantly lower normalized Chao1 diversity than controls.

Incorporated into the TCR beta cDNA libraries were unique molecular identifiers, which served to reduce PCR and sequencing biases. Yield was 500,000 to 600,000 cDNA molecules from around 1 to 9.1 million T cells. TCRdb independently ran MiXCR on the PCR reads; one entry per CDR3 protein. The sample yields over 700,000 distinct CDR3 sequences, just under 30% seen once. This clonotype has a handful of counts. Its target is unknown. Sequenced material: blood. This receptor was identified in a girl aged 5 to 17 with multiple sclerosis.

The CDR3: CSPGGEHPYEQYF. In nucleotides, the CDR3 is TGCAGTCCTGGGGGAGAACACCCCTACGAGCAGTACTTC. V gene TRBV20-1 combines with J gene TRBJ2-7; the D gene could be TRBD1 or TRBD2 (5 bases each). V gave up 8 bases and J gave up 2 bases, with 16 bases separating them. Germline V gives CDR1 DFQATT, CDR2 SNEGSKA (reference sequence). CDR3 length: 13 residues.